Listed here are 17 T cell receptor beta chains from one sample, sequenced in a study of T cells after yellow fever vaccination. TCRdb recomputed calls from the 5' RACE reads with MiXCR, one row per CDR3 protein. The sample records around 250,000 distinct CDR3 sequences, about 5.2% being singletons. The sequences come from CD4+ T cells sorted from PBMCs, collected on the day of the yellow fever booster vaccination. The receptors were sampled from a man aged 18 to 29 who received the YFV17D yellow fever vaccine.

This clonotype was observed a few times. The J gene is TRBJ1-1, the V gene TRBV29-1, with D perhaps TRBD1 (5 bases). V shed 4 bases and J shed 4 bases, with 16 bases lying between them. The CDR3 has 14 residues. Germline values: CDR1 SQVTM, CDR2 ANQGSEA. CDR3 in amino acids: CSVVPRVRVTEAFF. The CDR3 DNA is TGCAGCGTTGTGCCCAGGGTGAGGGTCACTGAAGCTTTCTTT.

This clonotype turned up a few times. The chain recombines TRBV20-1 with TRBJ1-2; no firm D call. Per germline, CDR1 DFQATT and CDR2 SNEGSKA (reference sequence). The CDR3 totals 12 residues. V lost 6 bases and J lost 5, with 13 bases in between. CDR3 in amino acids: CSARTEPYGYTF. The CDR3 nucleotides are TGCAGTGCCCGGACGGAACCTTATGGCTACACCTTC.

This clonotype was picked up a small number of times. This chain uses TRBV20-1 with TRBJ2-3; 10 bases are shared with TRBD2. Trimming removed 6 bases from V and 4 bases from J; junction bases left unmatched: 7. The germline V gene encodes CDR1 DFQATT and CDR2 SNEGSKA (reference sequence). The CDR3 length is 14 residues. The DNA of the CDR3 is TGCAGTGCAAGGCTAGCGGGGGTGCCAGATACGCAGTATTTT. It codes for CSARLAGVPDTQYF.

CDR3 amino acids: CSASWGGGASGANVLTF. For the CDR3, the DNA is TGCAGTGCTAGTTGGGGAGGGGGCGCGTCTGGGGCCAACGTCCTGACTTTC. The V and J genes are TRBV20-1 and TRBJ2-6; D is possibly TRBD1 or TRBD2 (7 bases each). The V gene lost 3 bases and the J gene lost 1 base, with 16 bases spanning the gap. Germline CDR1 DFQATT, CDR2 SNEGSKA (reference sequence). The CDR3 covers 17 residues.

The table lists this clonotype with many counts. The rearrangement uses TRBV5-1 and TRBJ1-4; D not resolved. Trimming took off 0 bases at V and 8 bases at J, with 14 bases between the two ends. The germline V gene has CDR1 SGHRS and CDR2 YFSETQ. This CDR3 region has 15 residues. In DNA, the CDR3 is TGCGCCAGCAGCTTGGCTGGACCCGGGGAGGAAAAACTGTTTTTT. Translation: CASSLAGPGEEKLFF.

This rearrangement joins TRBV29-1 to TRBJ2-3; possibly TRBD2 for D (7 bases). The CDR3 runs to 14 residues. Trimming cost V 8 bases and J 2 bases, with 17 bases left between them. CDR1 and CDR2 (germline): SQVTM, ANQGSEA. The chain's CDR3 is CSTRWGGPTDTQYF. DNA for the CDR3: TGCAGCACCCGGTGGGGGGGCCCCACAGATACGCAGTATTTT.

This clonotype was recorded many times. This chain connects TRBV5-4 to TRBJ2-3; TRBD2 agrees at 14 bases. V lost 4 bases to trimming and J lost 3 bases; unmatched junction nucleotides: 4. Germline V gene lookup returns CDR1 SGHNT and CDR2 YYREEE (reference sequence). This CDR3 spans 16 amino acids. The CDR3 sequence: CASSLRLAGGTDTQYF. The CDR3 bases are TGTGCCAGCAGCCTCCGACTAGCGGGGGGGACAGATACGCAGTATTTT.

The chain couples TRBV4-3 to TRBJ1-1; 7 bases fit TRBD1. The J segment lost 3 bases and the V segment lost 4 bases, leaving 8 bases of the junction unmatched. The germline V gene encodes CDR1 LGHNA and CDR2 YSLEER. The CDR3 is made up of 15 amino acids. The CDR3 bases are TGCGCCAGCAGCCGAGAGGACAGGTTGGACACTGAAGCTTTCTTT. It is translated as CASSREDRLDTEAFF.

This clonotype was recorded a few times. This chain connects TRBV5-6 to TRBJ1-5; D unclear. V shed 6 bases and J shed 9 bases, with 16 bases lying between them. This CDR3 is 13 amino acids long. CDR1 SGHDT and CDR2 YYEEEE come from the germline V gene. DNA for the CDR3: TGTGCCAGCACCTCCGGGCTCGGCGGGCCCCAGCATTTT. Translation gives CASTSGLGGPQHF.

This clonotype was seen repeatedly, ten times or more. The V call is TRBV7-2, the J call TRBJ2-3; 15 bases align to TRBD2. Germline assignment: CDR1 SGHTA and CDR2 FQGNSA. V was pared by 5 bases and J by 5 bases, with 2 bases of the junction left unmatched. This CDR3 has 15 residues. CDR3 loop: CASSAGLAGGDTQYF. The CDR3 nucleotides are TGTGCCAGCAGCGCGGGACTAGCGGGGGGAGATACGCAGTATTTT.

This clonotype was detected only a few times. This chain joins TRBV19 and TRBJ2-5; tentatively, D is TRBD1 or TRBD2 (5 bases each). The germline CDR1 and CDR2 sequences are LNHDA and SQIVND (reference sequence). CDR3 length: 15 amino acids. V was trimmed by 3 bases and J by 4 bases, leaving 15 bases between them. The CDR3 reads CASSIGGGRGETQYF. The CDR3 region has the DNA TGTGCCAGTAGTATTGGTGGGGGAAGGGGAGAGACCCAGTACTTC.

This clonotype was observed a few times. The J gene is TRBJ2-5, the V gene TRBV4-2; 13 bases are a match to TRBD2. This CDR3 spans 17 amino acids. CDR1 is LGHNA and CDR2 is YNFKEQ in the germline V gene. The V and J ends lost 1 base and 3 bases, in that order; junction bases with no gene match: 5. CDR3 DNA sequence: TGTGCCAGCAGCCAAGCCCTGACTAGCGGGAGGAAAGAGACCCAGTACTTC. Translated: CASSQALTSGRKETQYF.

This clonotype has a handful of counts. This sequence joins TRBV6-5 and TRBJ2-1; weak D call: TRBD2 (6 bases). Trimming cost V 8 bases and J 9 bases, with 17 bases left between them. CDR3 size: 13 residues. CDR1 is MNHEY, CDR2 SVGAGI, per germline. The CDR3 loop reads CASAPPGESEQFF. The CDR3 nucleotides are TGTGCCAGCGCCCCACCGGGGGAGAGTGAGCAGTTCTTC.

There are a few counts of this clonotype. CDR3 sequence (DNA): TGCAGCGTTGAAGGGAGGGGTCAAGCCGGGGAGCTGTTTTTT. Protein sequence: CSVEGRGQAGELFF. This chain uses TRBV29-1 with TRBJ2-2; possibly TRBD2 for D (6 bases). This CDR3 is built from 14 residues. V was pared by 1 base and J by 6 bases, with 12 bases between. The V gene's germline CDR1 is SQVTM and CDR2 ANQGSEA.

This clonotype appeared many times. CDR3 nucleotides: TGCGCCAGCAGCATGACTAGCGGGGGAGGTACAGATACGCAGTATTTT. Translation gives CASSMTSGGGTDTQYF. The rearrangement links TRBV5-1 to TRBJ2-3, with TRBD2 identical over 12 bases. Germline loops: CDR1 SGHRS, CDR2 YFSETQ. This CDR3 is built from 16 residues. Trimming at V came to 4 bases and at J to 3 bases, leaving 6 bases not matched to a gene.

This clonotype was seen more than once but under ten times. The CDR3 coding sequence is TGTGCCAGCAGTGAAGGGTCAGGGTGGGATGGTGAGCAGTTCTTC. Translating gives CASSEGSGWDGEQFF. V is TRBV25-1 and J is TRBJ2-1; possibly TRBD1 for D (5 bases). V gave up 2 bases and J gave up 9 bases, with 17 bases separating them. This CDR3 contains 15 residues. Germline V gene sequence: CDR1 MGHDK, CDR2 SYGVNS. The complete variable domain, with remaining parts taken from reference TRBV25-1 and TRBJ2-1, reads EADIYQTPRYLVIGTGKKITLECSQTMGHDKMYWYQQDPGMELHLIHYSYGVNSTEKGDLSSESTVSRIRTEHFPLTLESARPSHTSQYLCASSEGSGWDGEQFFGPGTRLTVL.

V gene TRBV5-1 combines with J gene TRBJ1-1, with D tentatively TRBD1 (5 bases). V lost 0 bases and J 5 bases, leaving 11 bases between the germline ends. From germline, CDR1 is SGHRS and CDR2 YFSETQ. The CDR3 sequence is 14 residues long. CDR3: CASSLGQGWTEAFF. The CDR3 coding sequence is TGCGCCAGCAGCTTGGGCCAGGGTTGGACTGAAGCTTTCTTT.